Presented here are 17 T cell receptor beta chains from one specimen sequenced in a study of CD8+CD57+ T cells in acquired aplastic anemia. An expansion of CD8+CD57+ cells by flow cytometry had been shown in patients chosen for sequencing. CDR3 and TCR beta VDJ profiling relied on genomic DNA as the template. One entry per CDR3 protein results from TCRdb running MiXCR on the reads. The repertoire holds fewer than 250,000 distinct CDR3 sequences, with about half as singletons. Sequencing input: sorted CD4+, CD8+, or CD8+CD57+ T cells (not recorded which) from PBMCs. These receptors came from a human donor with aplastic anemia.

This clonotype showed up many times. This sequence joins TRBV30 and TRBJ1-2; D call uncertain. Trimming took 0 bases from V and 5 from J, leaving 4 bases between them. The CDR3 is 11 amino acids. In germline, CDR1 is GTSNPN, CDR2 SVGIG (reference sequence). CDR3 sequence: CAWSVQYGYTF. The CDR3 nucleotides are TGTGCCTGGAGTGTACAGTATGGCTACACCTTC.

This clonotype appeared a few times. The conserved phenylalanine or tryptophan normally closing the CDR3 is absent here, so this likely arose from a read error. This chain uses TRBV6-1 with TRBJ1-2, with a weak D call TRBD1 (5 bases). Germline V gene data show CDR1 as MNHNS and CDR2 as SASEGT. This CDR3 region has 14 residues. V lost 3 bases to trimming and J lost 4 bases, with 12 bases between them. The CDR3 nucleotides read TGTGCCAGCAGTGATTTACAGGCCAGCTATGGCTACACCCTC. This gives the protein CASSDLQASYGYTL.

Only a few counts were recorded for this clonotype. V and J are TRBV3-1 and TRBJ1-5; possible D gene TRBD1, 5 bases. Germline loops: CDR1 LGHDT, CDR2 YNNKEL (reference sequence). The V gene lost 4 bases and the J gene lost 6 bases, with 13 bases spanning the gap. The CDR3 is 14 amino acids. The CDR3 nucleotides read TGTGCCAGCAGCCTCCGACTGGGGGGTCAGCCCCAGCATTTT. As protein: CASSLRLGGQPQHF.

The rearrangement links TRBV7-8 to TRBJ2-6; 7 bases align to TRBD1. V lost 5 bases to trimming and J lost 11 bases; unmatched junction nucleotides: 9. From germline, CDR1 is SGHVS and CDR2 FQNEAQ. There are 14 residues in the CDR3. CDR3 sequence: CASSHRDSDHVLTF. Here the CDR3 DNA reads TGTGCCAGCAGCCACCGGGACAGCGATCACGTCCTGACTTTC. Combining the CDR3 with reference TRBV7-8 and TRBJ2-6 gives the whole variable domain GAGVSQSPRYKVAKRGQDVALRCDPISGHVSLFWYQQALGQGPEFLTYFQNEAQLDKSGLPSDRFFAERPEGSVSTLKIQRTQQEDSAVYLCASSHRDSDHVLTFGAGSRLTVL.

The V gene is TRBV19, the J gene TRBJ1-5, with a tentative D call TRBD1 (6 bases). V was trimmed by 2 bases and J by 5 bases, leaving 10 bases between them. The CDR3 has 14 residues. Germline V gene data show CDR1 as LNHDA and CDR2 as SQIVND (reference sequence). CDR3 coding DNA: TGTGCCAGTAGTATACAGGGGAGAGATCAGCCCCAGCATTTT. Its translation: CASSIQGRDQPQHF. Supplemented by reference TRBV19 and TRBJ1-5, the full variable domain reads DGGITQSPKYLFRKEGQNVTLSCEQNLNHDAMYWYRQDPGQGLRLIYYSQIVNDFQKGDIAEGYSVSREKKESFPLTVTSAQKNPTAFYLCASSIQGRDQPQHFGDGTRLSIL.

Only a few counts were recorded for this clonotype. The CDR3 bases are TGTGCCAGCAGTTTAGGGGGACGCCAGAACACTGAAGCTTTCTTT. Protein product: CASSLGGRQNTEAFF. V is TRBV28 and J is TRBJ1-1; weak D call: TRBD1 (5 bases). Germline CDR1 reads MDHEN; CDR2 reads SYDVKM. V was shortened by 2 bases and J by 1 base, with 11 bases between the two germline ends. This CDR3 spans 15 amino acids.

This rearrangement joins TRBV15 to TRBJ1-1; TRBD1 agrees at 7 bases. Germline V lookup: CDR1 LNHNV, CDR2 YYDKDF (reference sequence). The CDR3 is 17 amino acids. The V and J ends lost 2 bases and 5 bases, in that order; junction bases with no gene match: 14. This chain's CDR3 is CATSRRSGILQGTEAFF. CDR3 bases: TGTGCCACCAGCAGACGAAGCGGTATCCTACAGGGGACTGAAGCTTTCTTT.

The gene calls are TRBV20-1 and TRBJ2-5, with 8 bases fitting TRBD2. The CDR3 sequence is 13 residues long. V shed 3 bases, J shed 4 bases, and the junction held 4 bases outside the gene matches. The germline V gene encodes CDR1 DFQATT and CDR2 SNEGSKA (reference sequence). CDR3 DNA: TGCAGTGCTAGGTTACGGGGGGGAGAGACCCAGTACTTC. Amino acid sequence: CSARLRGGETQYF.

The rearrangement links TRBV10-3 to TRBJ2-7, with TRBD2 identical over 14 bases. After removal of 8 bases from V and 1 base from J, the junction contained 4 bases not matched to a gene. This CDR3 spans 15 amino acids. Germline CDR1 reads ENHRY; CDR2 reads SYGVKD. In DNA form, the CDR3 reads TGTGCCATCTCCGGGACTAGCGGGGGATCCTACGAGCAGTACTTC. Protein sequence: CAISGTSGGSYEQYF.

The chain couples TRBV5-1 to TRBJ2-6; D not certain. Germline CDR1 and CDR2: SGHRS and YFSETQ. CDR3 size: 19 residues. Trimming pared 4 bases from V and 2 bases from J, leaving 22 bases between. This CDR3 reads CASSLRRTAMRAGANVLTF. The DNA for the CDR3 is TGCGCCAGCAGCCTACGTCGTACGGCTATGAGAGCTGGGGCCAACGTCCTGACTTTC.

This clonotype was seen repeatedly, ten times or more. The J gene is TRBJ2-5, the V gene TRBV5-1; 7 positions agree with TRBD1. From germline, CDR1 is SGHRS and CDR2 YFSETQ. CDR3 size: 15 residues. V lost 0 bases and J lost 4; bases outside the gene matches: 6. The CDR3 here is CASSLDVGGVETQYF. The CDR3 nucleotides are TGCGCCAGCAGCTTGGACGTAGGGGGCGTAGAGACCCAGTACTTC.

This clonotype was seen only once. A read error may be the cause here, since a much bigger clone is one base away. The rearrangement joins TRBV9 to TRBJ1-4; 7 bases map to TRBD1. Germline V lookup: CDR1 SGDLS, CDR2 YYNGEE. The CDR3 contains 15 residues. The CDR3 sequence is CASSPRQGTNVKLFF. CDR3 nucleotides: TGTGCCAGCAGCCCCCGACAGGGAACTAATGTAAAACTGTTTTTT.

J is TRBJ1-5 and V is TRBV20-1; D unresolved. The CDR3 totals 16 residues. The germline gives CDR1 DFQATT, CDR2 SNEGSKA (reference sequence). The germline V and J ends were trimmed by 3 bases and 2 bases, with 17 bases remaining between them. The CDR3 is CSASSFLDPGNQPQHF. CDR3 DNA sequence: TGCAGTGCTAGCAGCTTTCTTGACCCGGGCAATCAGCCCCAGCATTTT.

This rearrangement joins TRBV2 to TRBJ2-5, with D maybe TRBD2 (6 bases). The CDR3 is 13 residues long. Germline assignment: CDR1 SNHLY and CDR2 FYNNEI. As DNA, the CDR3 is TGTGCTAGTGAGGGCGGGATCCGGGAGACCCAGTACTTC. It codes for CASEGGIRETQYF.

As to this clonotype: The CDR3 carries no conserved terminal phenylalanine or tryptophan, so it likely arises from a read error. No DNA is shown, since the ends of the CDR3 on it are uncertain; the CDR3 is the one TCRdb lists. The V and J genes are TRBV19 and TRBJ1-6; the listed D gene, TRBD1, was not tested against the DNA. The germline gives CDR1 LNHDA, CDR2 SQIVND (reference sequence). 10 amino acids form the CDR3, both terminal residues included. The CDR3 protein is CASSPRQGAV.

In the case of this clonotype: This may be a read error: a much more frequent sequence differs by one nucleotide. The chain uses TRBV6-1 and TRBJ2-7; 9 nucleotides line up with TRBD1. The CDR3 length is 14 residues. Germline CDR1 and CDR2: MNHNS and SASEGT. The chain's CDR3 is CASSYRDRVGERYF. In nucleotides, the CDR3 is TGTGCCAGCAGTTACCGGGACAGGGTCGGGGAGCGGTACTTC.

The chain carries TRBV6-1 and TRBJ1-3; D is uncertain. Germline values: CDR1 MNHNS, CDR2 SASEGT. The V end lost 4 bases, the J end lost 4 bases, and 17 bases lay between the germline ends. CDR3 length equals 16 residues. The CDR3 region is CASSAGITHTGNTIYF. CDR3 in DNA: TGTGCCAGCAGTGCCGGCATCACACACACAGGAAACACCATATATTTT.